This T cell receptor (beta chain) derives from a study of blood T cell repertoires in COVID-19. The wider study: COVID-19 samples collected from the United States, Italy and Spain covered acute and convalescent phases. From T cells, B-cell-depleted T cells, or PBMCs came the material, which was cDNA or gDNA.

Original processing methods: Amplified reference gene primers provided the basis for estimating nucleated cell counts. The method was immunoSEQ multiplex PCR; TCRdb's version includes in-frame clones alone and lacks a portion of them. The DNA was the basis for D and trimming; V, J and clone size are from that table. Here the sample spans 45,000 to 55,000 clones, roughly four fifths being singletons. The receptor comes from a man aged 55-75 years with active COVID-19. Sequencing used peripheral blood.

The CDR3 DNA sequence: TGTGCCAGCAGCTCGGGACAGAGGGAAGCTTTCTTT. This sequence encodes CASSSGQREAFF. The V and J genes are TRBV7-9 and TRBJ1-1; 7 nucleotides agree with TRBD1. J was trimmed by 8 bases and V by 4 bases; bases with no gene match: 4. The CDR3 loop spans 12 amino acids. Germline CDR1 reads SEHNR; CDR2 reads FQNEAQ (reference sequence).